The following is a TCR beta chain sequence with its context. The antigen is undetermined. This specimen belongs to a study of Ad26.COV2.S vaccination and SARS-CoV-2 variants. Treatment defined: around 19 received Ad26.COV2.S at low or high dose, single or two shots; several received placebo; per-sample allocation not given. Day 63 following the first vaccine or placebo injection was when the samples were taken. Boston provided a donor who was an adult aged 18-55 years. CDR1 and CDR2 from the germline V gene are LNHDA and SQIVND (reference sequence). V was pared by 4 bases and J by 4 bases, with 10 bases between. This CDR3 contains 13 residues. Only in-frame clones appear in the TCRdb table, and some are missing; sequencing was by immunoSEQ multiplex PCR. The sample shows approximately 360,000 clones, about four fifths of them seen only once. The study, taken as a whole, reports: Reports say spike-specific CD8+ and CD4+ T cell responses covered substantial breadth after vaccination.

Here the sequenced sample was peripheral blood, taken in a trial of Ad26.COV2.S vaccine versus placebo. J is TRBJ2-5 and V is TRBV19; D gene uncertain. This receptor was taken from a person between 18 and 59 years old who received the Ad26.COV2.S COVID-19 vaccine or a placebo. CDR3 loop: CASSRGWAETQYF. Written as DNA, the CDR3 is TGTGCCAGTAGTAGGGGATGGGCAGAGACCCAGTACTTC.